Shown below are 11 T cell receptor beta chains from a single sample sequenced in a study of blood T cell repertoires in COVID-19. Sequenced by immunoSEQ multiplex PCR; TCRdb stores in-frame clones only, minus some. The table includes approximately 97,000 clones, less than 95% detected once. Material: peripheral blood. The receptors come from a man aged 60 to 75 with acute or convalescent COVID-19.

This chain links TRBV10-2 with TRBJ1-2; 11 bases are a match to TRBD1. After removal of 5 bases from V and 7 bases from J, the junction contained 3 bases not matched to a gene. Per germline, CDR1 WSHSY and CDR2 SAAADI. This CDR3 spans 13 amino acids. For the CDR3, the DNA is TGCGCCAGCAGTCCCGGACAGGGGGCTGGCTACACCTTC. It specifies CASSPGQGAGYTF.

This chain connects TRBV27 to TRBJ2-7; D perhaps matches TRBD1 (6 bases). V dropped 4 bases and J dropped 4 bases, with 20 bases sitting between them. The CDR3 has 16 amino acids. Germline V gene data show CDR1 as MNHEY and CDR2 as SMNVEV (reference sequence). CDR3 sequence: CASSYSTGTRQYEQYF. In DNA form, the CDR3 reads TGTGCCAGCAGTTACTCCACCGGGACAAGGCAGTACGAGCAGTACTTC.

The V and J genes are TRBV29-1 and TRBJ1-5, with 7 nucleotides matching TRBD1. CDR3 length: 13 residues. The V gene's germline CDR1 is SQVTM and CDR2 ANQGSEA. The V segment lost 4 bases and the J segment 6 bases; nucleotides outside the gene matches: 6. CDR3: CSVGQGLSQPQHF. For the CDR3, the DNA is TGCAGCGTTGGACAGGGACTGTCTCAGCCCCAGCATTTT. The full variable domain, its missing parts supplied by reference TRBV29-1 and TRBJ1-5, is SAVISQKPSRDICQRGTSLTIQCQVDSQVTMMFWYRQQPGQSLTLIATANQGSEATYESGFVIDKFPISRPNLTFSTLTVSNMSPEDSSIYLCSVGQGLSQPQHFGDGTRLSIL.

Comment on this clone: The junction departs from germline at one end; a sequencing error may be responsible. The gene calls are TRBV27 and TRBJ1-2, with 8 bases aligning to TRBD1. Germline loops: CDR1 MNHEY, CDR2 SMNVEV (reference sequence). The CDR3 has 12 amino acids. As DNA, the CDR3 is TGTGCCAGCACTGGGACAGGCTATGGCTGCACCTTC. Protein product: CASTGTGYGCTF.

This clone has just one count. V usage is TRBV18 and J usage is TRBJ2-2, with D perhaps matching TRBD1 (5 bases). Trimming stripped 5 bases from V and 1 base from J, with 8 bases between. The CDR3 runs 14 residues. Germline-derived CDR1 and CDR2 are KGHSH and LQKENI. CDR3 DNA: TGTGCCAGCTCATCAGGGTTGAACACCGGGGAGCTGTTTTTT. Translation gives CASSSGLNTGELFF.

The rearrangement links TRBV7-9 to TRBJ1-2; possibly TRBD1 for D (5 bases). In germline, CDR1 is SEHNR, CDR2 FQNEAQ (reference sequence). The CDR3 runs 16 residues. With 0 bases removed from V and 1 base from J, the gap between germline ends came to 12 bases. The CDR3 DNA reads TGTGCCAGCAGCTTAGCGGGTTCAGGGATTAACTATGGCTACACCTTC. Translated: CASSLAGSGINYGYTF.

This chain joins TRBV5-1 and TRBJ1-1, with a tentative D call TRBD1 (5 bases). The CDR3 is 15 residues long. CDR1 SGHRS and CDR2 YFSETQ come from the germline V gene. Trimming took 0 bases from V and 3 from J, leaving 12 bases between them. The CDR3 coding sequence is TGCGCCAGCAGCTTGGAGATGGGCAGGGACACTGAAGCTTTCTTT. It translates to CASSLEMGRDTEAFF.

The genes are TRBV30 and TRBJ2-1; 10 bases agree with TRBD1. Germline values: CDR1 GTSNPN, CDR2 SVGIG (reference sequence). J lost 6 bases, V lost 0 bases, and 8 bases had no gene match. CDR3 length: 16 residues. The chain's CDR3 is CAWSVFPGQGVNEQFF. As DNA, the CDR3 is TGTGCCTGGAGTGTATTTCCCGGACAGGGGGTCAATGAGCAGTTCTTC.

The chain couples TRBV13 to TRBJ2-4; 7 bases align to TRBD1. Germline trimming cut 5 bases from V and 0 bases from J; bases unmatched to any gene: 10. The germline gives CDR1 PRHDT, CDR2 FYEKMQ (reference sequence). CDR3 length: 17 residues. Here the CDR3 DNA reads TGTGCCAGCAGCCTAGACAGGGAATATCTAGCCAAAAACATTCAGTACTTC. Amino acid sequence: CASSLDREYLAKNIQYF. Together with reference TRBV13 and TRBJ2-4, the CDR3 gives the full variable domain: AAGVIQSPRHLIKEKRETATLKCYPIPRHDTVYWYQQGPGQDPQFLISFYEKMQSDKGSIPDRFSAQQFSDYHSELNMSSLELGDSALYFCASSLDREYLAKNIQYFGAGTRLSVL.

This clone has only a few counts. This chain connects TRBV6-5 to TRBJ1-2; the match to TRBD1 covers 8 bases. The CDR3 covers 13 residues. CDR1 is MNHEY and CDR2 is SVGAGI in the germline V gene. Unmatched junction bases numbered 9, after V lost 10 bases and J lost 5 bases. The chain's CDR3 is CAILRDRLYGYTF. The CDR3, as DNA: TGTGCCATTCTCCGGGACAGGCTTTATGGCTACACCTTC.

The chain has TRBV5-5 and TRBJ1-5; 7 bases match TRBD1. This CDR3 has 15 residues. The V segment lost 1 base and the J segment 4 bases; nucleotides outside the gene matches: 5. Germline CDR1 reads SGHKS; CDR2 reads YYEKEE (reference sequence). The DNA of the CDR3 is TGTGCCAGCAGCTTGAGGGACAGCCTTAATCAGCCCCAGCATTTT. Amino acid sequence: CASSLRDSLNQPQHF.